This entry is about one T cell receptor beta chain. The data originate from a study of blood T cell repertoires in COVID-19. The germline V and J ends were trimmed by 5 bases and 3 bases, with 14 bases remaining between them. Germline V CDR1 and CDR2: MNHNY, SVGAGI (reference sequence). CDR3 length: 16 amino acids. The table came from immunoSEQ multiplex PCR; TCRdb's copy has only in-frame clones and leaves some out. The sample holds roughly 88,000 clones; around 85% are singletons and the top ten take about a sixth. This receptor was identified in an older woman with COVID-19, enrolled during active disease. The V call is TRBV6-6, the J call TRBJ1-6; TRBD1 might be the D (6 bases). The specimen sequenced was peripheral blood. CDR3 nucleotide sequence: TGTGCCAGCAGTCGACAGGCACCCAACTATAATTCACCCCTCCACTTT. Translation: CASSRQAPNYNSPLHF.